This TCR beta chain was recovered during a study of T cells after posttransplantation cyclophosphamide (dated by TCRdb to between 2015 and 2016). Turning to the overall study: The study tracked T cell repertoire reconstitution by TRB sequencing after myeloablative bone marrow transplantation using posttransplantation cyclophosphamide as GVHD prophylaxis. Antigen receptor sequencing covered samples from 35 to 40 PTCy-treated patients and approximately 15 of their related bone marrow donors. Blood from all 30 or so PTCy patients who had 1-year posttransplant specimens underwent TRB sequencing. In 3 patients, up to 3 additional blood samples taken between 2 and 5.2 years after transplant also underwent TRB sequencing, as did pretransplant blood from a handful of patients. Because TRA and TRB clonality correlated tightly in under 10 samples, later TCR analyses were limited to TRB. Public TRB sequences were compared against a database of over 3,000 sequences linked to responses to pathogens, tumor antigens, self-antigens and alloantigens.

The research as a whole found: The TRB repertoires of T cells infiltrating skin or the GI tract showed only limited overlap with the TRB repertoires found in blood. Across roughly 40 patients, recipient CMV seropositivity and CMV reactivation were highly associated with TRB clonality; PTCy diversity was similar to CNI/methotrexate controls. Donor-recipient similarity was low at 1-2 months but rose over the first year, and later blood repertoires were often dominated by donor CD8+ memory clones.

The intended sense of this specimen's treatment or condition label: high-dose cyclophosphamide on days +3 and +4 as single-agent GVHD prophylaxis. Busulfan and fludarabine conditioning, a related or unrelated marrow graft, and cyclophosphamide on days +3 and +4 were given to PTCy patients. PTCy-treated patients came from a prospective multi-institutional clinical trial. Peripheral blood and bone marrow mononuclear cells were isolated by Ficoll-Hypaque density centrifugation and were cryopreserved. TRB sequencing used genomic DNA with the immunoSEQ assay at survey resolution or the hsTCRB kit. In the authors' own workflow: The immunoSEQ software was used for initial read processing, and the LymphoSeq R package was used for repertoire analyses. Clonality was computed as 1 minus normalized Shannon entropy, and a Gini coefficient was also calculated for each TRB dataset. Phenotypes of unsorted samples were inferred by mapping TRB sequences from sorted subsets of the recipient or donor onto the same recipient's unsorted samples. TCRdb retrieved this table from immuneACCESS and kept in-frame rearrangements only. Not all clones are present; in checked studies, unresolved V genes account for under half, and no reason is known for the remainder. V and J calls and clone size are given by that table; D and trimming were obtained from the DNA. The sample records roughly 1,900 clones, none occurring a single time. The ten biggest clones cover approximately 15% of the sample.

In this sample, this clone turned up many times. The specificity of this receptor is unknown. No much larger clonotype is one base removed from it; base qualities were not supplied. The receptor was derived from a female patient aged 40-49 years who received an allogeneic stem cell transplant from a related donor, was CMV-positive, and had no GVHD. Some T cells seen after a transplant may have their origin in the graft donor. Sequencing was performed on PBMCs, taken 32 days after allogeneic stem cell transplant with posttransplant cyclophosphamide.

The CDR3 in this case is CASSSRVRFDEQYF. The DNA sequence is as follows: TGTGCCAGCAGCTCCAGGGTGAGGTTCGACGAGCAGTACTTC. The rearranged chain carries TRBV7-8 and TRBJ2-7; TRBD1 might be the D gene, on 5 matching bases. From cysteine to phenylalanine, the CDR3 is 14 amino acids long. The kept DNA is CDR3 alone, 42 bases in frame from the first base. At the junction V is shortened by 4 bases and J by 5 bases, with 15 bases in between. Per the germline V gene, SGHVS is the CDR1 and FQNEAQ is the CDR2.